This T cell receptor (beta chain) was observed in a study of T cell responses to AZD1222 COVID-19 vaccine. Study-level results: Researchers took repertoire samples only after the peak T cell response had come.

V gave up 5 bases and J gave up 6 bases; unmatched junction bases: 8. Germline V gene sequence: CDR1 WNHNN, CDR2 SYGVQD (reference sequence). This CDR3 spans 15 amino acids. Concerning this clone: Its specificity is not known.

Sequencing was performed with immunoSEQ multiplex PCR; in TCRdb, only in-frame clones are kept and a portion is missing. Seen here are under 150,000 clones, 80% to 90% observed once, and the top ten hold roughly a tenth. The sequence was obtained from an adult who received the AZD1222 COVID-19 vaccine. This chain connects TRBV10-1 to TRBJ2-5; 11 positions agree with TRBD2. The source was peripheral blood, collected 28 days after the second AZD1222 dose. The CDR3: CASSPGTSGAKTQYF. In nucleotides, the CDR3 is TGCGCCAGCAGTCCCGGGACTAGCGGTGCTAAGACCCAGTACTTC.